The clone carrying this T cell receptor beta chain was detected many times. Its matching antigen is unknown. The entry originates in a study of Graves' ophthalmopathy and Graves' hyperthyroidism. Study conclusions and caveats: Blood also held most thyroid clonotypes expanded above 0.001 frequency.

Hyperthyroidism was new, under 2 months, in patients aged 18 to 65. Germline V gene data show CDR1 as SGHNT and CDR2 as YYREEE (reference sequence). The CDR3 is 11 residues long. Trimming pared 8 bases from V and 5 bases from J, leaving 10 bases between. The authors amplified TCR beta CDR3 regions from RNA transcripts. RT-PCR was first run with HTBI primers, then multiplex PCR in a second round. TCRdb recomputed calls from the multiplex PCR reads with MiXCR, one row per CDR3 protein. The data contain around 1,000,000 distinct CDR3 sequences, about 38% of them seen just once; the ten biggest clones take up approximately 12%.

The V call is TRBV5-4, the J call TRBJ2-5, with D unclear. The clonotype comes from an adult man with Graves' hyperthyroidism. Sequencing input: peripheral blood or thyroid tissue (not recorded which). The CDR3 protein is CASSIAETQYF. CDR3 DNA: TGTGCCAGTTCTATTGCGGAGACCCAGTACTTC.